These 3 T cell receptor beta chains came from one sample sequenced in a study of control samples from healthy donors and cancer patients (dated by TCRdb to the early 2020s). Libraries were constructed by the immunoSEQ multiplex PCR assay. TCRdb took this table from immuneACCESS and kept in-frame rearrangements with V and J called. Such tables lack part of the clones; where checked against another copy, unresolved V genes explain under half of the gap, and the rest is unexplained. This sample is represented by some 71,000 clones; about 89% of them were singletons. 2% to 2.5% of the sample comes from the top ten. The sample was PBMCs. All receptors derive from a woman between 45 and 60 years old with head and neck cancer.

The rearrangement joins TRBV6-5 to TRBJ2-3; 9 bases are a match to TRBD2. This CDR3 region has 14 residues. The germline V gene encodes CDR1 MNHEY and CDR2 SVGAGI. Germline trimming cut 6 bases from V and 1 base from J; bases unmatched to any gene: 2. The CDR3 loop reads CASRRLAGTDTQYF. Here the CDR3 DNA reads TGTGCCAGCAGAAGACTAGCGGGCACAGATACGCAGTATTTT.

The V and J genes are TRBV29-1 and TRBJ1-1, with D maybe TRBD1 (5 bases). The CDR3 length is 10 residues. The germline V gene has CDR1 SQVTM and CDR2 ANQGSEA. Trimming removed 7 bases from V and 7 bases from J, with 10 bases in between. DNA for the CDR3: TGCAGCGGAGGGGTCAGTGAAGCTTTCTTT. It encodes CSGGVSEAFF.

The gene calls are TRBV6-5 and TRBJ2-7, with D unresolved. CDR1 MNHEY and CDR2 SVGAGI come from the germline V gene. The V and J ends lost 8 bases and 3 bases respectively, with 8 bases between them. The CDR3 consists of 11 residues. CDR3 sequence: CASHNYYEQYF. The DNA of the CDR3 is TGTGCCAGCCACAACTACTACGAGCAGTACTTC.